This T cell receptor (beta chain) was sequenced in a study of blood T cell repertoires in COVID-19. On the study more broadly: Specimens from acute and convalescent COVID-19 originated in the United States, Italy and Spain.

With 0 bases removed from V and 1 base from J, the gap between germline ends came to 11 bases. The CDR3 extends over 16 amino acids. CDR1 is MNHEY, CDR2 SVGAGI, per germline. The repertoire was sequenced with immunoSEQ multiplex PCR; TCRdb's copy has only in-frame clones and lacks some. The repertoire holds under 300,000 clones, with approximately 85% as singletons. This chain links TRBV6-5 with TRBJ2-3; D is unresolved. Sequences were obtained from peripheral blood. The sequence was collected from a man of 80 years or more with acute or convalescent COVID-19. DNA for the CDR3: TGTGCCAGCAGTTACTCTGCGACTTCCCGCACAGATACGCAGTATTTT. This sequence encodes CASSYSATSRTDTQYF.